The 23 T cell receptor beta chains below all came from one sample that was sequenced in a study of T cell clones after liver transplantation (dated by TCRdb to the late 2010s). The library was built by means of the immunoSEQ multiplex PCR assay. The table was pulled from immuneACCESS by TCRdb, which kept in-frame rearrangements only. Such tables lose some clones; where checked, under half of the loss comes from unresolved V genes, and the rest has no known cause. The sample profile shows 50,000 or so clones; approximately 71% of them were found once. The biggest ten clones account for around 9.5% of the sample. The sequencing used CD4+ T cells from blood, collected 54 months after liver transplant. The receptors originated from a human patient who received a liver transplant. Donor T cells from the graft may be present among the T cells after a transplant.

DNA of the CDR3: TGTGCCAGCAGCCCCTTTGCCAGATTCCCCGGGGAGCTGTTTTTT. This codes for CASSPFARFPGELFF. The chain links TRBV7-2 to TRBJ2-2; D is ambiguous. The V gene lost 5 bases and the J gene lost 6 bases, with 16 bases spanning the gap. CDR1 and CDR2 (germline): SGHTA, FQGNSA. This CDR3 region has 15 residues.

The DNA for the CDR3 is TGTGCCAGCAGTATTCCCCTTGACCCACCCCTCCACTTT. Translated, it gives CASSIPLDPPLHF. This sequence joins TRBV6-1 and TRBJ1-6; D unclear. The V end lost 5 bases, the J end lost 11 bases, and 13 bases lay between the germline ends. This CDR3 comprises 13 residues. Germline V gene sequence: CDR1 MNHNS, CDR2 SASEGT.

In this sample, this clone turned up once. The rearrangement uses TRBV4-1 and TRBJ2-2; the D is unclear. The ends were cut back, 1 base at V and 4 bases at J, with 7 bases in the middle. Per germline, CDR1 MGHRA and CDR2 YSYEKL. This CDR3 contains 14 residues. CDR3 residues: CASSQGQFTGELFF. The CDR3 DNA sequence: TGCGCCAGCAGCCAAGGCCAATTCACCGGGGAGCTGTTTTTT.

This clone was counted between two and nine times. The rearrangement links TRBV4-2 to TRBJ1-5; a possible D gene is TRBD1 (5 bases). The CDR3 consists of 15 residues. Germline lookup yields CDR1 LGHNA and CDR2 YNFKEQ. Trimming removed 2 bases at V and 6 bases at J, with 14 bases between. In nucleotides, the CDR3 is TGTGCCAGCAGCCAACGACCCGGAGACAGTCAGCCCCAGCATTTT. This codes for CASSQRPGDSQPQHF.

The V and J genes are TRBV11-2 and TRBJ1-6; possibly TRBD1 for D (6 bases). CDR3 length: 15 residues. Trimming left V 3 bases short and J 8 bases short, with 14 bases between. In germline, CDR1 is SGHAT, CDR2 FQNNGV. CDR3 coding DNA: TGTGCCAGCAGCTTCCTAGGACAGCCCGATTCACCCCTCCACTTT. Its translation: CASSFLGQPDSPLHF.

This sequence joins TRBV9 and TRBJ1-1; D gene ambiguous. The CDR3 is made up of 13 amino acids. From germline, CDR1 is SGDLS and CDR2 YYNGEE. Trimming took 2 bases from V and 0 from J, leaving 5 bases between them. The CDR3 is CASSVDLNTEAFF. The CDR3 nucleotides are TGTGCCAGCAGCGTGGACCTGAACACTGAAGCTTTCTTT.

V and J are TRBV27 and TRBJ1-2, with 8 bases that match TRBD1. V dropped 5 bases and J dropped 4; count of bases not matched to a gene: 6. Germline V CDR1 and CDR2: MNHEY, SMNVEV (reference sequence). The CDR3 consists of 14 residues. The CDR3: CASSPRTGSYGYTF. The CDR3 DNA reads TGTGCCAGCAGTCCAAGGACAGGGAGCTATGGCTACACCTTC.

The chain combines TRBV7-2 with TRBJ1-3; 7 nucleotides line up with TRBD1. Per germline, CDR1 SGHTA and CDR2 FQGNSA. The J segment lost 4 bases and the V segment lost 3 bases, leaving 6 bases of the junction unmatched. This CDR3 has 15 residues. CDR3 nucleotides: TGTGCCAGCAGCTTGGTGCAGGGGGTCGGAAACACCATATATTTT. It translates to CASSLVQGVGNTIYF.

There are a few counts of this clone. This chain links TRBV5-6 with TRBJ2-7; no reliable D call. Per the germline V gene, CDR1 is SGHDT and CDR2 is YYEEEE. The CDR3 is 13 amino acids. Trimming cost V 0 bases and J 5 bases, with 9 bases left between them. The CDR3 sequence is CASSLGPTDEQYF. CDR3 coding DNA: TGTGCCAGCAGCTTGGGCCCTACGGACGAGCAGTACTTC.

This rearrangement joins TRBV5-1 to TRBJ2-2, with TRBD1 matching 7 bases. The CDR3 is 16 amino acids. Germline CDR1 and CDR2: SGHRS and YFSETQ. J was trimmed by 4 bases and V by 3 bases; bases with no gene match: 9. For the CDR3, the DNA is TGCGCCAGCAGCTCCCCGACAGGGATAGGCACCGGGGAGCTGTTTTTT. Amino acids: CASSSPTGIGTGELFF.

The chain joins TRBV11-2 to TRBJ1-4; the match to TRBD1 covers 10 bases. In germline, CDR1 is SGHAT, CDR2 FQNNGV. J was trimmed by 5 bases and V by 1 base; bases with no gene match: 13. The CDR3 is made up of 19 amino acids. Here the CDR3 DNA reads TGTGCCAGCAGCTTAGTACTGGGGACAGGGGAAGGATTAAATGAAAAACTGTTTTTT. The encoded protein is CASSLVLGTGEGLNEKLFF.

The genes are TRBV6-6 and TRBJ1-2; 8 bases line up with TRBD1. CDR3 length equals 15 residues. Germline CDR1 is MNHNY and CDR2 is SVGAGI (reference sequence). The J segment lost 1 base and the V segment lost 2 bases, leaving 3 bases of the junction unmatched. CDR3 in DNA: TGTGCCAGCAGTTACGACAGGGGACTTAACTATGGCTACACCTTC. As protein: CASSYDRGLNYGYTF.

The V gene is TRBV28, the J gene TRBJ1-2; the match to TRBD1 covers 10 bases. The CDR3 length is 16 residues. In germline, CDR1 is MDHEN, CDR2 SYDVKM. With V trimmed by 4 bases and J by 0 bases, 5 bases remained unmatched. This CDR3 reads CASSSGQGVANYGYTF. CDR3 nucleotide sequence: TGTGCCAGCAGTTCCGGACAGGGGGTAGCTAACTATGGCTACACCTTC.

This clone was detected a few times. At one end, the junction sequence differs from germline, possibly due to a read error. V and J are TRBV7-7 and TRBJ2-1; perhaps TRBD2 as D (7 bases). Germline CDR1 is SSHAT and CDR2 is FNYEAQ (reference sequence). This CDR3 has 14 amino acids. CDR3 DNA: TGTGCTAGCAGCTTAGGGGGGGTAAACAATGAGCAGTTCTTC. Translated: CASSLGGVNNEQFF. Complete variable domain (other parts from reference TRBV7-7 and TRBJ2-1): GAGVSQSPRYKVTKRGQDVTLRCDPISSHATLYWYQQALGQGPEFLTYFNYEAQPDKSGLPSDRFSAERPEGSISTLTIQRTEQRDSAMYRCASSLGGVNNEQFFGPGTRLTVL.

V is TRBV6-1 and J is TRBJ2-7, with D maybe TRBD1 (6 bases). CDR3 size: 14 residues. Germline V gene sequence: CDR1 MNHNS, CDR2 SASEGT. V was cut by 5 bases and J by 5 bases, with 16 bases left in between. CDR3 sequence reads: CASSPSTGSNEQYF. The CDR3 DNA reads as TGTGCCAGCAGTCCCTCGACAGGAAGTAACGAGCAGTACTTC.

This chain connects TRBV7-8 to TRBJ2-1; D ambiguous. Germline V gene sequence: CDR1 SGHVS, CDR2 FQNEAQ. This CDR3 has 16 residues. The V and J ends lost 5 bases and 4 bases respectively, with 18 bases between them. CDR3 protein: CASSPVILPLYNEQFF. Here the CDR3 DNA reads TGTGCCAGCAGCCCCGTAATCTTGCCCTTATACAATGAGCAGTTCTTC. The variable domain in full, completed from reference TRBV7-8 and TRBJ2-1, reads GAGVSQSPRYKVAKRGQDVALRCDPISGHVSLFWYQQALGQGPEFLTYFQNEAQLDKSGLPSDRFFAERPEGSVSTLKIQRTQQEDSAVYLCASSPVILPLYNEQFFGPGTRLTVL.

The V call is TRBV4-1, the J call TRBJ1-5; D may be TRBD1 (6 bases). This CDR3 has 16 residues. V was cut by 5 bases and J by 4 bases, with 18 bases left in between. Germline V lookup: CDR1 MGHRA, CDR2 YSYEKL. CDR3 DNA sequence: TGCGCCAGCAGCAAACACCGGGACACGGGGAATCAGCCCCAGCATTTT. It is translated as CASSKHRDTGNQPQHF.

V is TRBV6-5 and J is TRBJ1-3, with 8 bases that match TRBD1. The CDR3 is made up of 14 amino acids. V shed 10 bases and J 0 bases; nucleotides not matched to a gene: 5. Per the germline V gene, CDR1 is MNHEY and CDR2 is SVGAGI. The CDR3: CATRQGSSGNTIYF. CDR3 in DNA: TGTGCCACCCGACAGGGGAGCTCTGGAAACACCATATATTTT.

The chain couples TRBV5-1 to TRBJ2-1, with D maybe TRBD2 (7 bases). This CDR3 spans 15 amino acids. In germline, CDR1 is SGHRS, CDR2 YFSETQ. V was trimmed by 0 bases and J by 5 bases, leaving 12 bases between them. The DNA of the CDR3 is TGCGCCAGCAGCTTGGCGGGGGGCCTAAACAATGAGCAGTTCTTC. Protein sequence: CASSLAGGLNNEQFF. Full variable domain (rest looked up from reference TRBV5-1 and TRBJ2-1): KAGVTQTPRYLIKTRGQQVTLSCSPISGHRSVSWYQQTPGQGLQFLFEYFSETQRNKGNFPGRFSGRQFSNSRSEMNVSTLELGDSALYLCASSLAGGLNNEQFFGPGTRLTVL.

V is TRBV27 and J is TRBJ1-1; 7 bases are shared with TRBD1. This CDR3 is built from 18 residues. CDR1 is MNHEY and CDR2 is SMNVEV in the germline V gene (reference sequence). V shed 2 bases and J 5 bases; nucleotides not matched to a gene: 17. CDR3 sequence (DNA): TGTGCCAGCAGTTTAAAAGGCACAGGGGAATCAATGAGGACTGAAGCTTTCTTT. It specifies CASSLKGTGESMRTEAFF.

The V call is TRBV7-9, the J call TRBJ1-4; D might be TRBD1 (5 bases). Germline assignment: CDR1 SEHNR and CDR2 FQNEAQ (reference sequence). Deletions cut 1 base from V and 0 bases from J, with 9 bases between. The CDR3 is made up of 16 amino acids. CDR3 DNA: TGTGCCAGCAGCTTAGGAATGGGGGCAACTAATGAAAAACTGTTTTTT. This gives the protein CASSLGMGATNEKLFF. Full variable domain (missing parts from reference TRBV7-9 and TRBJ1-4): DTGVSQNPRHKITKRGQNVTFRCDPISEHNRLYWYRQTLGQGPEFLTYFQNEAQLEKSRLLSDRFSAERPKGSFSTLEIQRTEQGDSAMYLCASSLGMGATNEKLFFGSGTQLSVL.

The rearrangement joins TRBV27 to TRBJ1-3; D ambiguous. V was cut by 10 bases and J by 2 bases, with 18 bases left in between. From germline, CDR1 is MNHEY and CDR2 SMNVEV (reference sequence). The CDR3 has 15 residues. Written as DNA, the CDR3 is TGTGCCACCGCTTCCCGGCCGGAAGCTGGAAACACCATATATTTT. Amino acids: CATASRPEAGNTIYF.

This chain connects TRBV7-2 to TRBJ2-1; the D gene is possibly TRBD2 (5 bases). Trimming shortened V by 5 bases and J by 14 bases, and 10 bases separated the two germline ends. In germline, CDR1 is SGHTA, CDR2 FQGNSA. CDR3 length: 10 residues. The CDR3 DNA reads TGTGCCAGCAGCGGACGAGGGAAGTTCTTC. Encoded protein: CASSGRGKFF. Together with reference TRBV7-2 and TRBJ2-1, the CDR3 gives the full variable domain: GAGVSQSPSNKVTEKGKDVELRCDPISGHTALYWYRQSLGQGLEFLIYFQGNSAPDKSGLPSDRFSAERTGGSVSTLTIQRTQQEDSAVYLCASSGRGKFFGPGTRLTVL.